These T cell receptor beta chains were read from a single sample in a study of blood T cell repertoires in COVID-19. Only in-frame clones appear in the TCRdb table, and some are missing; sequencing was by immunoSEQ multiplex PCR. The sample includes approximately 250,000 clones, roughly nine tenths of them seen just once. Sequenced sample: peripheral blood. The receptors come from a man aged 35-49 years with active or convalescent COVID-19. CDR3s include the opening cysteine and the closing phenylalanine or tryptophan. The order of the fields is V gene, clone size, J gene, D gene, CDR3 protein, CDR3 DNA. A D gene is named only where the DNA matches it firmly. Expanded clones get a size class; other rows say once, few or many, or leave the size out.

>TRBV12-3/TRBV12-4|once|TRBJ1-2|-
CASTLGDYGYTF
TGTGCCAGCACCCTAGGGGACTATGGCTACACCTTC
>TRBV10-1|-|TRBJ2-6|-
CASSPGRGAGANVLTF
TGCGCCAGCAGCCCTGGGAGGGGGGCTGGGGCCAACGTCCTGACTTTC
>TRBV19|-|TRBJ1-5|-
CASSGGGGNQPQHF
TGTGCCTCTAGCGGTGGGGGCGGCAATCAGCCCCAGCATTTT
>TRBV27|-|TRBJ2-3|TRBD2
CASSPRGRGVVDTQYF
TGTGCCAGCAGTCCCCGTGGGCGGGGGGTGGTAGATACGCAGTATTTT
>TRBV7-9|few|TRBJ1-5|-
CASSLGGNNQPQHF
TGTGCCAGCAGCTTAGGAGGGAACAATCAGCCCCAGCATTTT
>TRBV7-2|once|TRBJ2-1|-
CASRQGFPYNEQFF
TGTGCCAGCAGACAGGGTTTTCCTTACAATGAGCAGTTCTTC
>TRBV9|-|TRBJ2-7|TRBD2
CASSVDASGSGEQYF
TGTGCCAGCAGCGTAGATGCGAGCGGGAGCGGCGAGCAGTACTTC
>TRBV7-3|-|TRBJ2-3|-
CASSRGSTDTQYF
TGTGCCAGCTCCCGAGGGAGCACAGATACGCAGTATTTT
>TRBV3-1/TRBV3-2|-|TRBJ2-2|TRBD2
CASSSGTVNTGELFF
TGTGCCAGCAGCAGCGGGACGGTGAACACCGGGGAGCTGTTTTTT
>TRBV30|-|TRBJ1-2|-
CAWRAFGYTF
TGTGCCTGGAGGGCTTTTGGCTACACCTTC
>TRBV30|-|TRBJ1-1|TRBD1
CAWREIAGTGGEAFF
TGTGCCTGGAGGGAGATAGCCGGGACAGGGGGGGAAGCTTTCTTT
>TRBV5-1|-|TRBJ1-3|-
CASSPQGSGNTIYF
TGCGCCAGCAGCCCCCAGGGGTCCGGAAACACCATATATTTT
>TRBV18|-|TRBJ2-7|-
CASSPEGQSLYEQYF
TGTGCCAGCTCACCGGAGGGACAGAGCCTTTACGAGCAGTACTTC
>TRBV27|-|TRBJ1-1|-
CASRGLVNTEAFF
TGTGCCAGTAGAGGGTTGGTGAACACTGAAGCTTTCTTT
>TRBV7-9|-|TRBJ1-1|-
CASSLGGQNTEAFF
TGTGCCAGCAGCTTAGGAGGACAGAACACTGAAGCTTTCTTT
>TRBV24-1|-|TRBJ2-5|TRBD1
CATSDLTGAAETQYF
TGTGCCACCAGTGATTTAACAGGGGCGGCAGAGACCCAGTACTTC
>TRBV21-1|once|TRBJ1-4|-
CASSKERSQLEKLFF
TGTGCCAGCAGCAAAGAGCGGAGCCAGCTTGAAAAACTGTTTTTT
>TRBV7-2|-|TRBJ1-5|TRBD1
CASRRGQGGTQPQHF
TGTGCCAGCAGAAGGGGACAGGGTGGGACCCAGCCCCAGCATTTT
>TRBV13|-|TRBJ2-3|-
CASSLLAGTDTQYF
TGTGCCAGCAGCTTGCTAGCCGGCACAGATACGCAGTATTTT
>TRBV6-1|-|TRBJ1-1|-
CASSEAGGETEAFF
TGTGCCAGCAGTGAAGCGGGGGGGGAGACTGAAGCTTTCTTT
>TRBV6-5|-|TRBJ2-4|-
CASRGGPQGIQYF
TGTGCCAGCAGGGGCGGCCCCCAGGGCATTCAGTACTTC
>TRBV5-6|once|TRBJ1-5|-
CASSPKSGINNQPQHF
TGTGCCAGCAGCCCGAAGAGCGGTATTAATAATCAGCCCCAGCATTTT
>TRBV6-5|once|TRBJ2-5|TRBD2
CASSYSGGTQETQYF
TGTGCCAGCAGTTACTCCGGGGGGACCCAAGAGACCCAGTACTTC
>TRBV30|few|TRBJ1-1|-
CAWSYLTGLNTEAFF
TGTGCCTGGAGTTACCTAACAGGGTTGAACACTGAAGCTTTCTTT
>TRBV28|-|TRBJ1-5|-
CASSFRQSQPQHF
TGTGCCAGCAGTTTCAGGCAGAGTCAGCCCCAGCATTTT
>TRBV5-1|few|TRBJ2-7|-
CASSLEGVIYEQYF
TGCGCCAGCAGCTTGGAGGGGGTAATCTACGAGCAGTACTTC
>TRBV30|-|TRBJ2-2|-
CAWRRVGELFF
TGTGCCTGGAGGAGGGTCGGGGAGCTGTTTTTT
>TRBV6-5|-|TRBJ2-7|-
CASSPRATGTYEQYF
TGTGCCAGCAGTCCGCGGGCCACGGGCACCTACGAGCAGTACTTC
>TRBV24-1|-|TRBJ2-7|-
CATSGGPGTYEQYF
TGTGCCACCAGTGGGGGGCCAGGGACCTACGAGCAGTACTTC
>TRBV18|-|TRBJ2-1|-
CASSPPLDNEQFF
TGTGCCAGCTCACCACCGTTAGATAATGAGCAGTTCTTC
>TRBV21-1|-|TRBJ1-1|-
CASPGMGTAAEAFF
TGTGCCAGCCCGGGGATGGGGACAGCGGCTGAAGCTTTCTTT
>TRBV11-3|-|TRBJ2-2|-
CASSPDRPSTGELFF
TGTGCCAGCAGTCCAGACAGGCCCTCCACCGGGGAGCTGTTTTTT
>TRBV10-2|-|TRBJ2-1|TRBD2
CASTGSGPSYNEQFF
TGCGCCAGCACCGGTAGCGGGCCCTCCTACAATGAGCAGTTCTTC
>TRBV15|-|TRBJ2-7|TRBD1
CATSRDKGAGHEQYF
TGTGCCACCAGCAGAGATAAGGGGGCCGGCCACGAGCAGTACTTC
>TRBV5-1|-|TRBJ2-7|TRBD1
CASSYGQGAYEQYF
TGCGCCAGCAGCTATGGACAGGGGGCCTACGAGCAGTACTTC
>TRBV5-5|few|TRBJ2-7|-
CASSLGQGWLGYEQYF
TGTGCCAGCAGCTTGGGGCAGGGGTGGTTAGGGTACGAGCAGTACTTC
>TRBV5-4|-|TRBJ1-6|TRBD1
CASSSGQGYNSPLHF
TGTGCCAGCAGCTCTGGACAGGGGTATAATTCACCCCTCCACTTT
>TRBV7-8|once|TRBJ2-1|TRBD2
CASTLAGAYSSYNEQFF
TGTGCCAGCACCCTAGCGGGAGCCTATAGCTCCTACAATGAGCAGTTCTTC
>TRBV30|-|TRBJ2-3|-
CAWSRGGGADTQYF
TGTGCCTGGAGTAGGGGGGGTGGTGCGGATACGCAGTATTTT
>TRBV10-3|once|TRBJ1-1|-
CAVQKAGEAFF
TGTGCCGTCCAGAAAGCGGGTGAAGCTTTCTTT
>TRBV2|-|TRBJ1-2|-
CASSGGRALYGYTF
TGTGCCAGCAGTGGAGGCAGGGCCCTCTATGGCTACACCTTC
>TRBV7-8|-|TRBJ1-5|TRBD1
CASSPGQANQPQHF
TGTGCCAGCAGCCCTGGACAGGCCAATCAGCCCCAGCATTTT
>TRBV7-3|-|TRBJ2-1|TRBD2
CASSTGLAGGTLNEQFF
TGTGCCAGCAGCACGGGACTAGCGGGAGGGACTCTCAATGAGCAGTTCTTC
>TRBV10-3|-|TRBJ2-6|TRBD2
CAISGTSISGANVLTF
TGTGCCATCAGTGGGACTAGCATCTCTGGGGCCAACGTCCTGACTTTC
>TRBV29-1|-|TRBJ2-1|TRBD2
CSVDAARGGRYEQFF
TGCAGCGTTGATGCAGCGCGGGGGGGCCGATATGAGCAGTTCTTC
>TRBV7-9|-|TRBJ2-1|TRBD2
CASSLSGGYEQFF
TGTGCCAGCAGCCTTAGCGGGGGTTATGAGCAGTTCTTC
>TRBV7-3|-|TRBJ1-1|-
CASSLTHRASEAFF
TGTGCCAGCAGCTTAACGCACAGGGCTTCGGAAGCTTTCTTT
>TRBV28|-|TRBJ2-2|TRBD1
CASSFQRTGGGELFF
TGTGCCAGCAGTTTCCAACGGACAGGCGGAGGGGAGCTGTTTTTT
>TRBV28|-|TRBJ1-1|-
CASTLPGFRTEAFF
TGTGCCAGCACCCTCCCAGGGTTCCGTACTGAAGCTTTCTTT
>TRBV9|-|TRBJ2-7|TRBD2
CASSVGGGRSNEQYF
TGTGCCAGCAGCGTAGGGGGCGGGAGGAGCAACGAGCAGTACTTC
>TRBV9|-|TRBJ2-5|-
CASSVAAGPQETQYF
TGTGCCAGCAGCGTAGCTGCAGGGCCCCAAGAGACCCAGTACTTC
>TRBV5-1|-|TRBJ2-1|TRBD1
CASSPLRGKDNEQFF
TGCGCCAGCAGCCCCCTCAGGGGGAAGGACAATGAGCAGTTCTTC
>TRBV19|once|TRBJ1-5|-
CASSIRGNNQPQHF
TGTGCCAGTAGTATTCGGGGGAATAATCAGCCCCAGCATTTT
>TRBV7-2|-|TRBJ2-5|-
CASSLFGGEETQYF
TGTGCCAGCAGCTTGTTTGGCGGGGAGGAGACCCAGTACTTC
>TRBV14|-|TRBJ2-3|-
CASSQARSPPTTQYF
TGTGCCAGCAGCCAAGCCAGATCTCCCCCAACTACGCAGTATTTT
>TRBV20-1|-|TRBJ1-1|TRBD1
CSAPITGVAFF
TGCAGTGCTCCCATTACAGGGGTGGCTTTCTTT
>TRBV6-5|-|TRBJ1-1|-
CASTDRRETEAFF
TGTGCCAGCACCGACCGGCGGGAAACTGAAGCTTTCTTT
>TRBV10-1|-|TRBJ2-2|TRBD1
CASSESVGDRGVDTGELFF
TGCGCCAGCAGTGAGTCGGTGGGGGACAGGGGCGTCGACACCGGGGAGCTGTTTTTT
>TRBV7-9|-|TRBJ2-7|TRBD2
CASSLLAGGPYEQYF
TGTGCCAGCAGCCTCCTAGCGGGAGGGCCCTACGAGCAGTACTTC
>TRBV27|-|TRBJ1-2|TRBD1
CASSAPGQGGGYTF
TGTGCCAGCAGTGCTCCGGGACAGGGAGGTGGCTACACCTTC